Described below is a single T cell receptor (beta chain) sequence and its context. Its specificity is not known. This record belongs to a study of T cells in Graves' hyperthyroidism and ophthalmopathy. Broader study findings: Expanded thyroid clonotypes (above 0.001) were mostly also found in blood.

Individuals with ophthalmopathy presented a Clinical Activity Score of at least 3, a NOSPECS grade of at least 4 and a duration under 3 months. The study based diagnoses on clinical symptoms, serum thyroxine and TRAb, thyroid ultrasound and orbital computed tomography. In germline, CDR1 is MNHNY, CDR2 SVGAGI (reference sequence). This CDR3 is 14 amino acids long. The V end was cut by 0 bases, the J end by 3 bases, with 8 bases between. RNA transcripts were the template for amplifying TCR beta CDR3 regions. An initial round of RT-PCR targeting the TCR CDR3 relied on the HTBI primer set. TCRdb reprocessed the multiplex PCR reads via MiXCR and lists one record per CDR3 protein. The sample yields fewer than 450,000 distinct CDR3 sequences, 11% to 15% seen once.

The receptor comes from a man aged 50 to 59 with Graves' ophthalmopathy. What was sequenced was blood. The chain combines TRBV6-6 with TRBJ1-1; D ambiguous. The CDR3 protein is CASSYSAGHTEAFF. CDR3 nucleotides: TGTGCCAGCAGTTACTCGGCAGGCCACACTGAAGCTTTCTTT.